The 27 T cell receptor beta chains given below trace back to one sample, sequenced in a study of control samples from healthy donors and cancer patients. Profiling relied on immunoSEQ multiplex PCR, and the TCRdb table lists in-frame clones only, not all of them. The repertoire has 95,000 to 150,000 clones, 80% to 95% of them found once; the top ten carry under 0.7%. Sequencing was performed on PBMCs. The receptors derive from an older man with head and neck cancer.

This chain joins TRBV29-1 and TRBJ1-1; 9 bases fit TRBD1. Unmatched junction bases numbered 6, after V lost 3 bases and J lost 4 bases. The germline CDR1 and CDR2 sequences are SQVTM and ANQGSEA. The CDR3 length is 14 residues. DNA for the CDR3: TGCAGCGTTGACGGGACAGGGCTAGGCACTGAAGCTTTCTTT. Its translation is CSVDGTGLGTEAFF.

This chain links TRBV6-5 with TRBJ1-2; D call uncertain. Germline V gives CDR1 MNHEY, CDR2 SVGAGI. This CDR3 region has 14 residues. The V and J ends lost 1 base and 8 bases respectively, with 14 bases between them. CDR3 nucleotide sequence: TGTGCCAGCAGTTACTTCGACGGCCTTGGAGGCTACACCTTC. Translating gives CASSYFDGLGGYTF.

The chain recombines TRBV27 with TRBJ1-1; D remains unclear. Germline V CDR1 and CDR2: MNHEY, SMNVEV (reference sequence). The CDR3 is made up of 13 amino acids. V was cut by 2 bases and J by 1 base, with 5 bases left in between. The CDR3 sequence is CASSLLGNTEAFF. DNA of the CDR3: TGTGCCAGCAGTTTACTGGGGAACACTGAAGCTTTCTTT.

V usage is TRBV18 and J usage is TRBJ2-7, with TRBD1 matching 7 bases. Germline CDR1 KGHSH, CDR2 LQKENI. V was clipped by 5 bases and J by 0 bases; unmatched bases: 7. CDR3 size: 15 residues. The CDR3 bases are TGTGCCAGCTCATCGACAGGGTTTGACTCCTACGAGCAGTACTTC. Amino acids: CASSSTGFDSYEQYF. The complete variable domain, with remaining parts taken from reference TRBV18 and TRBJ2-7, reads NAGVMQNPRHLVRRRGQEARLRCSPMKGHSHVYWYRQLPEEGLKFMVYLQKENIIDESGMPKERFSAEFPKEGPSILRIQQVVRGDSAAYFCASSSTGFDSYEQYFGPGTRLTVT.

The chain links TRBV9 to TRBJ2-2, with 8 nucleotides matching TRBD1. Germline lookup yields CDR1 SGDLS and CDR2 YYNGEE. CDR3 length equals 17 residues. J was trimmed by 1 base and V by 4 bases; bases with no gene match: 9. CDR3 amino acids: CASSSRSGQGNTGELFF. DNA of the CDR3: TGTGCCAGCAGCTCCCGATCCGGACAGGGGAACACCGGGGAGCTGTTTTTT.

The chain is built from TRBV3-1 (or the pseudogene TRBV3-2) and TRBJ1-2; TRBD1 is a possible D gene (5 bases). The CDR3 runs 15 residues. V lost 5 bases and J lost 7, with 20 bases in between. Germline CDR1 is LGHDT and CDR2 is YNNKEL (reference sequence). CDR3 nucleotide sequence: TGTGCCAGCAGCTTCATTGGAGGACAAAACCTTGGCTACACCTTC. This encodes CASSFIGGQNLGYTF.

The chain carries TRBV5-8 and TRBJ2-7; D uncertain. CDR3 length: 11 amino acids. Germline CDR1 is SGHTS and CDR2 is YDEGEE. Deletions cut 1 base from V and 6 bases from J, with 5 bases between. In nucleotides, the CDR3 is TGTGCCAGCAGCTTGCTTTTCGAGCAGTACTTC. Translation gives CASSLLFEQYF.

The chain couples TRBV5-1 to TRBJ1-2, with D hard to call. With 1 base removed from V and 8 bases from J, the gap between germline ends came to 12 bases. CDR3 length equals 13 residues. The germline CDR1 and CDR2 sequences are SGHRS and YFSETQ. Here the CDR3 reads CASSLSVEGGYTF. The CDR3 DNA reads TGCGCCAGCAGCTTGAGTGTGGAGGGAGGCTACACCTTC.

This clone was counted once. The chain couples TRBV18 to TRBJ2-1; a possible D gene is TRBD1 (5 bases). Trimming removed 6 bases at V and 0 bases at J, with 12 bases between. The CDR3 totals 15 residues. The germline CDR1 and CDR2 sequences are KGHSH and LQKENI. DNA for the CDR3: TGTGCCAGCTCGGAAGGGGAACCCTCCTACAATGAGCAGTTCTTC. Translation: CASSEGEPSYNEQFF.

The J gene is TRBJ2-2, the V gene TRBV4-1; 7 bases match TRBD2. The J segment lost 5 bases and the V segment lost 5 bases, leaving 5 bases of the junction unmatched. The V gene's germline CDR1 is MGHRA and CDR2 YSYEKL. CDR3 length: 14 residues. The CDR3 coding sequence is TGCGCCAGCAGCTCCCATAGCGGGACCGGGGAGCTGTTTTTT. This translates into CASSSHSGTGELFF.

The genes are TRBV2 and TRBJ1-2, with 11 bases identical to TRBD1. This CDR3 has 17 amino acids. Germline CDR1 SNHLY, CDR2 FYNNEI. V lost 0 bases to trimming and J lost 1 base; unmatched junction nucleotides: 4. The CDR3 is CASSEARTGGGNYGYTF. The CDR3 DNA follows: TGTGCCAGCAGTGAAGCAAGGACAGGGGGCGGTAACTATGGCTACACCTTC.

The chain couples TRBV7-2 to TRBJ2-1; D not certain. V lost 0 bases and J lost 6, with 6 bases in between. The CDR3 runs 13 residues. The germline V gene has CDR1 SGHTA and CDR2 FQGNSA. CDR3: CASSLAVGNEQFF. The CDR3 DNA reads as TGTGCCAGCAGCTTAGCCGTGGGCAATGAGCAGTTCTTC.

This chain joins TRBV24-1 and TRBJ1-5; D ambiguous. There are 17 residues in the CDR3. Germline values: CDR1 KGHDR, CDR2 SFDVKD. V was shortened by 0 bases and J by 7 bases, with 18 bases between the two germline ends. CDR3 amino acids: CATSDLQVGLWTQPQHF. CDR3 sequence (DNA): TGTGCCACCAGTGATTTGCAAGTAGGACTCTGGACCCAGCCCCAGCATTTT.

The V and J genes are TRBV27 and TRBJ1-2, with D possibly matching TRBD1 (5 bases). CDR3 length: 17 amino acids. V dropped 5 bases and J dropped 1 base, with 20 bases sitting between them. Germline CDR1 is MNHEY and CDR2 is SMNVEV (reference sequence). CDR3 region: CASSPSALRQLNYGYTF. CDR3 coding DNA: TGTGCCAGCAGTCCCTCGGCCCTCCGACAGCTTAACTATGGCTACACCTTC.

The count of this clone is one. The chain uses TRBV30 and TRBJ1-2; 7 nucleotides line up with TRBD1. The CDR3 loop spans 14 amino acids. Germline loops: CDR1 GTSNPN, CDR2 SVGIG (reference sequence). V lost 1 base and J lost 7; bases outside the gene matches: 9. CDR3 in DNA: TGTGCCTGGAGTGACGACAGGGCCTGGGGTGGCTACACCTTC. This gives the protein CAWSDDRAWGGYTF.

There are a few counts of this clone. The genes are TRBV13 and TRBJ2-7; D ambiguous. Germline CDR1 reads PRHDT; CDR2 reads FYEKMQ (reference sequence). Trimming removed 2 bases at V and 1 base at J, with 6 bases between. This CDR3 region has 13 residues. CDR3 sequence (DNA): TGTGCCAGCAGCTTAAAAGCTTCCTACGAGCAGTACTTC. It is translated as CASSLKASYEQYF.

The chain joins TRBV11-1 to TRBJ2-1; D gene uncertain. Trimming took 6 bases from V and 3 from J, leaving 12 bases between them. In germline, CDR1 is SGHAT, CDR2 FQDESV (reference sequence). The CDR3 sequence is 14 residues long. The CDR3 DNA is TGTGCCAGCAGTCCCGGTCGTCTCTACAATGAGCAGTTCTTC. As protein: CASSPGRLYNEQFF.

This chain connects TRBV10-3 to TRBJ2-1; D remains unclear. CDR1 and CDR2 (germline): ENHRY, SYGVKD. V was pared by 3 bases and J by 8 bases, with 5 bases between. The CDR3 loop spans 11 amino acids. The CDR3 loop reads CAISEVDEQFF. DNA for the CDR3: TGTGCCATCAGTGAAGTAGATGAGCAGTTCTTC.

This CDR3 is CASSQGFSANGYTF. The CDR3 DNA is TGTGCCAGCAGCCAAGGATTCAGTGCTAATGGCTACACCTTC. The genes are TRBV3-1 (or the pseudogene TRBV3-2) and TRBJ1-2, with D unclear. V was cut by 1 base and J by 6 bases, with 12 bases left in between. Germline lookup yields CDR1 LGHDT and CDR2 YNNKEL (reference sequence). The CDR3 spans 14 residues.

Here the CDR3 DNA reads TGCGCCAGCAGCCAGGGGGGACTAGCGGGAGGCTACGAGCAGTACTTC. Its translation is CASSQGGLAGGYEQYF. The rearrangement joins TRBV4-3 to TRBJ2-7; 15 nucleotides align to TRBD2. Trimming removed 3 bases from V and 3 bases from J; junction bases left unmatched: 3. CDR1 LGHNA and CDR2 YSLEER come from the germline V gene. This CDR3 has 16 residues.

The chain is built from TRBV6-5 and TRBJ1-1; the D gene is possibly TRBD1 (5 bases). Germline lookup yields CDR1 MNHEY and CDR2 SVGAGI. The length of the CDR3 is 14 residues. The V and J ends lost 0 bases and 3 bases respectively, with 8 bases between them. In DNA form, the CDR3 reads TGTGCCAGCAGTTACTCGGGGGGGTACACTGAAGCTTTCTTT. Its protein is CASSYSGGYTEAFF.

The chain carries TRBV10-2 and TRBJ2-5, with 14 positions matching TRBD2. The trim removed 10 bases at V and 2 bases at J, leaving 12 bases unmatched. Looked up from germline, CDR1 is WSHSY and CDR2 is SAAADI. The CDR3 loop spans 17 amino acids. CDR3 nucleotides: TGCGCCACAGCATTAGGACTAGCGGGGGGCAATCAAGAGACCCAGTACTTC. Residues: CATALGLAGGNQETQYF.

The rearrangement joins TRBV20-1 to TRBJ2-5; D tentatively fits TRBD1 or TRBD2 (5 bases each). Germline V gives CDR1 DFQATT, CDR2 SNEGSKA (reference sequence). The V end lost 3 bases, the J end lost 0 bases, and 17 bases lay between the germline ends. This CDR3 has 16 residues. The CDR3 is CSASPFLGADQETQYF. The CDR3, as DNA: TGCAGTGCTAGTCCTTTTCTCGGGGCAGACCAAGAGACCCAGTACTTC.

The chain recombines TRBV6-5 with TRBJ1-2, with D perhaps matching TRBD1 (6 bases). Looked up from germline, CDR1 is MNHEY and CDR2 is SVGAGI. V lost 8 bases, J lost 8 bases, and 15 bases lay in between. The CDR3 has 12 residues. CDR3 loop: CASGYNTGGYTF. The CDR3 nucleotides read TGTGCCAGCGGGTATAATACAGGGGGCTACACCTTC.

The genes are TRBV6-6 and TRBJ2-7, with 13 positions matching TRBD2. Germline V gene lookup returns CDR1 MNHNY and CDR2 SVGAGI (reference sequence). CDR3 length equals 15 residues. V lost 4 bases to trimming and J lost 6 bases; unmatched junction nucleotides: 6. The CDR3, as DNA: TGTGCCAGCAGTTCTTGGACTAGCGGGAGCTCCGAGCAGTACTTC. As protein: CASSSWTSGSSEQYF.

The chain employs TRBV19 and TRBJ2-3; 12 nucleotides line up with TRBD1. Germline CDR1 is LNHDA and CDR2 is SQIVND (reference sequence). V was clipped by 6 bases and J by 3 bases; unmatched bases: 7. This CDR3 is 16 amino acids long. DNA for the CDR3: TGTGCCAGTAGCCTCGGGGGACAGGGGGCGACAGATACGCAGTATTTT. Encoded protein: CASSLGGQGATDTQYF.

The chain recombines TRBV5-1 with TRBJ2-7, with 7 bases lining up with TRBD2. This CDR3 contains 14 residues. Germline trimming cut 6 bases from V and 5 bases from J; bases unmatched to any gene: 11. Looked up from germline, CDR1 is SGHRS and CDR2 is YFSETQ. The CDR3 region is CASTLGGVGDEQYF. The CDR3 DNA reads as TGCGCCAGCACCCTGGGAGGGGTGGGAGACGAGCAGTACTTC.